This record concerns one TCR beta chain sequence. Its target is not known. This record belongs to a study of long-term antiretroviral therapy in people with HIV. Points from the study as a whole: Comparison with controls showed narrower CDR3 length ranges in HIV repertoires. Post-ART diversity increased but stayed below transplant donor controls.

Researchers report immunoSEQ v3.0 was run at survey level. Only in-frame clones appear in the TCRdb table, and some are missing; sequencing was by immunoSEQ multiplex PCR. The table shows more than 25,000 clones, with about nine tenths occurring only once. Participants who had HIV were, without exception, treated in the United States. Samples held about 0.9-11 million cryopreserved PBMC, and DNA extraction followed. Germline V CDR1 and CDR2: SEHNR, FQNEAQ (reference sequence). CDR3 size: 14 residues. Between the trimmed V and J ends, which lost 3 bases and 5 bases, there was a span of 14 bases. Sample: unsorted PBMCs, taken 3.1 years after starting antiretroviral therapy. This receptor was identified in a man aged 18 to 29 with HIV. The chain links TRBV7-9 to TRBJ2-7, with D tentatively TRBD1 (6 bases). The CDR3 here is CASSFDRSVDEQYF. Here the CDR3 DNA reads TGTGCCAGCAGCTTCGACAGGAGTGTTGACGAGCAGTACTTC.